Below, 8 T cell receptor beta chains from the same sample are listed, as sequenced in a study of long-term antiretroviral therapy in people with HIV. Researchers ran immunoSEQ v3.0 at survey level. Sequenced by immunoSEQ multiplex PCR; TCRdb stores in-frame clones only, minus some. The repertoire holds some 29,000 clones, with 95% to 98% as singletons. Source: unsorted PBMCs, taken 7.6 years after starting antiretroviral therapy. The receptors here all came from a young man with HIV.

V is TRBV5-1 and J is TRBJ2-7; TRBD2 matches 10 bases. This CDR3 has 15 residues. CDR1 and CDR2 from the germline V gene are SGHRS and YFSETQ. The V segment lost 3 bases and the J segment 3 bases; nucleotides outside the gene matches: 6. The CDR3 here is CASSSLAGANYEQYF. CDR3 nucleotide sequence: TGCGCCAGCAGCTCGCTAGCGGGGGCTAACTACGAGCAGTACTTC. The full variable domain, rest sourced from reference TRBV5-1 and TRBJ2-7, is KAGVTQTPRYLIKTRGQQVTLSCSPISGHRSVSWYQQTPGQGLQFLFEYFSETQRNKGNFPGRFSGRQFSNSRSEMNVSTLELGDSALYLCASSSLAGANYEQYFGPGTRLTVT.

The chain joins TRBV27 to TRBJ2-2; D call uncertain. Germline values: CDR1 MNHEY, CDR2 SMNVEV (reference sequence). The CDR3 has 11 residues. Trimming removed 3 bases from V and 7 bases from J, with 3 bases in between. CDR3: CASSFLGELFF. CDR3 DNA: TGTGCCAGCAGTTTCCTCGGGGAGCTGTTTTTT.

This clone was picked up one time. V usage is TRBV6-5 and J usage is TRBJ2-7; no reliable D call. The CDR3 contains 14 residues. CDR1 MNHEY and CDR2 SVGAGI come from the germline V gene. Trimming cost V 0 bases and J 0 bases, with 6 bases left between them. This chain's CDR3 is CASSYSWVSYEQYF. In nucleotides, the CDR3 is TGTGCCAGCAGTTACTCGTGGGTCTCCTACGAGCAGTACTTC.

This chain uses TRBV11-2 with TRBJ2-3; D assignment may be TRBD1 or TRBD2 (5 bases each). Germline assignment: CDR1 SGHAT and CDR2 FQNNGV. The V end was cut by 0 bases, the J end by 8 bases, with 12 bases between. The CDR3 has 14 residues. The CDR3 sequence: CASSLDGAAGTQYF. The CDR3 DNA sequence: TGTGCCAGCAGCTTAGATGGGGCTGCGGGTACGCAGTATTTT. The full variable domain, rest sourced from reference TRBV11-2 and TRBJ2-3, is EAGVAQSPRYKIIEKRQSVAFWCNPISGHATLYWYQQILGQGPKLLIQFQNNGVVDDSQLPKDRFSAERLKGVDSTLKIQPAKLEDSAVYLCASSLDGAAGTQYFGPGTRLTVL.

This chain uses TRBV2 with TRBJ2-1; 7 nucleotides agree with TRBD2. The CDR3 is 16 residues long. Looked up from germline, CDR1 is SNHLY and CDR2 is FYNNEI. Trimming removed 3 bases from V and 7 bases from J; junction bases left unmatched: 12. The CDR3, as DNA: TGTGCCAGCAGTGACCTCCGGGCTAGCGGACCAAATGAGCAGTTCTTC. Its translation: CASSDLRASGPNEQFF.

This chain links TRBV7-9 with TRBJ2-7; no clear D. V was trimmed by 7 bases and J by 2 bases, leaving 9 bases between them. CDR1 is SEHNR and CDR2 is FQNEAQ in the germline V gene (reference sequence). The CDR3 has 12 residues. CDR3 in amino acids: CASTRGTYEQYF. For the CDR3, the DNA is TGTGCCAGCACCCGTGGTACCTACGAGCAGTACTTC.

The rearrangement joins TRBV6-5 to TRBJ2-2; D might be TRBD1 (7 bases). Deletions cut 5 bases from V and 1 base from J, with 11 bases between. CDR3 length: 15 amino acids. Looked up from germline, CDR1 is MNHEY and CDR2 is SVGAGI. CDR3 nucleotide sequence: TGTGCCAGCAGTAGGGGGGACAGGAACACCGGGGAGCTGTTTTTT. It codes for CASSRGDRNTGELFF.

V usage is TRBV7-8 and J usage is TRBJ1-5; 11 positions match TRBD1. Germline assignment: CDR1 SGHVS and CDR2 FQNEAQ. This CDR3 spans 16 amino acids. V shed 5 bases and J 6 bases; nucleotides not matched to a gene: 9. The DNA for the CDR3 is TGTGCCAGCAGCATGACCGGGACAGGGGGTGGTCAGCCCCAGCATTTT. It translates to CASSMTGTGGGQPQHF.